A single sample is the source of the 18 T cell receptor beta chains below, sequenced in a study of T cell responses to AZD1222 COVID-19 vaccine. Repertoires were generated with immunoSEQ multiplex PCR, while TCRdb's copy carries only in-frame clones and drops some. The data hold some 61,000 clones, with roughly 90% observed a single time. This specimen was peripheral blood, taken on day 0 of AZD1222 vaccination. These TCRs come from an adult in good health.

This rearrangement joins TRBV19 to TRBJ1-1; maybe TRBD1 (6 bases). Trimming stripped 1 base from V and 3 bases from J, with 18 bases between. CDR1 LNHDA and CDR2 SQIVND come from the germline V gene (reference sequence). The CDR3 has 17 residues. Written as DNA, the CDR3 is TGTGCCAGTAGTATAGTCCCCGGACAGTTAGGCGACACTGAAGCTTTCTTT. This codes for CASSIVPGQLGDTEAFF.

This chain links TRBV7-6 with TRBJ1-1, with TRBD1 as a possible D gene (5 bases). This CDR3 has 14 amino acids. Trimming shortened V by 4 bases and J by 2 bases, and 11 bases separated the two germline ends. In germline, CDR1 is SGHVS, CDR2 FNYEAQ. The CDR3 is CASSWGTGNTEAFF. The CDR3 nucleotides are TGTGCCAGCAGCTGGGGGACGGGAAACACTGAAGCTTTCTTT. The whole variable domain, remainder taken from reference TRBV7-6 and TRBJ1-1, is GAGVSQSPRYKVTKRGQDVALRCDPISGHVSLYWYRQALGQGPEFLTYFNYEAQQDKSGLPNDRFSAERPEGSISTLTIQRTEQRDSAMYRCASSWGTGNTEAFFGQGTRLTVV.

On this clone itself: Other nucleotide sequences in the sample specify the same CDR3. CDR3 in DNA: TGTGCCAGCAGCCAAGGGAGGAACACTGAAGCTTTCTTT. It yields the protein CASSQGRNTEAFF. J is TRBJ1-1 and V is TRBV3-1 (or the pseudogene TRBV3-2); D remains ambiguous. Between the trimmed V and J ends, which lost 1 base and 1 base, there was a span of 4 bases. The length of the CDR3 is 13 residues. Germline V gene lookup returns CDR1 LGHDT and CDR2 YNNKEL (reference sequence).

The V call is TRBV29-1, the J call TRBJ1-1; weak D call: TRBD1 (6 bases). The CDR3 consists of 15 residues. Germline V gives CDR1 SQVTM, CDR2 ANQGSEA. V dropped 0 bases and J dropped 1 base, with 12 bases sitting between them. The CDR3 here is CSVEDRGRGNTEAFF. The CDR3 region has the DNA TGCAGCGTTGAAGATCGTGGCAGGGGGAACACTGAAGCTTTCTTT. Based on the CDR3 plus reference TRBV29-1 and TRBJ1-1, the full variable domain is SAVISQKPSRDICQRGTSLTIQCQVDSQVTMMFWYRQQPGQSLTLIATANQGSEATYESGFVIDKFPISRPNLTFSTLTVSNMSPEDSSIYLCSVEDRGRGNTEAFFGQGTRLTVV.

The gene calls are TRBV25-1 and TRBJ1-4, with 9 bases lining up with TRBD1. The CDR3 consists of 15 residues. The V gene end was trimmed by 5 bases and the J gene end by 5 bases; junction bases not matched to a gene: 6. Germline lookup yields CDR1 MGHDK and CDR2 SYGVNS. The CDR3 spells CASSPPGTGNEKLFF. The CDR3 bases are TGTGCCAGCAGTCCACCTGGGACAGGGAATGAAAAACTGTTTTTT. The whole variable domain, filled in from reference TRBV25-1 and TRBJ1-4, reads EADIYQTPRYLVIGTGKKITLECSQTMGHDKMYWYQQDPGMELHLIHYSYGVNSTEKGDLSSESTVSRIRTEHFPLTLESARPSHTSQYLCASSPPGTGNEKLFFGSGTQLSVL.

This clone was counted between two and nine times. The chain employs TRBV27 and TRBJ2-2; TRBD1 agrees at 8 bases. With V trimmed by 9 bases and J by 10 bases, 7 bases remained unmatched. The CDR3 totals 12 residues. The germline CDR1 and CDR2 sequences are MNHEY and SMNVEV (reference sequence). CDR3 protein: CASRQGAEELFF. CDR3 bases: TGTGCCAGTAGGCAGGGGGCGGAGGAGCTGTTTTTT.

Only a few counts were recorded for this clone. This chain connects TRBV15 to TRBJ1-1; D is possibly TRBD1 (6 bases). Looked up from germline, CDR1 is LNHNV and CDR2 is YYDKDF (reference sequence). Trimming removed 1 base from V and 7 bases from J, with 16 bases in between. The CDR3 runs 15 residues. Written as DNA, the CDR3 is TGTGCCACCAGCAGAGCCAGGGGCAAGGCCGGTGAAGCTTTCTTT. Its protein is CATSRARGKAGEAFF. Filled out from reference TRBV15 and TRBJ1-1, the complete variable domain reads DAMVIQNPRYQVTQFGKPVTLSCSQTLNHNVMYWYQQKSSQAPKLLFHYYDKDFNNEADTPDNFQSRRPNTSFCFLDIRSPGLGDTAMYLCATSRARGKAGEAFFGQGTRLTVV.

The chain joins TRBV7-3 to TRBJ2-3, with D maybe TRBD2 (6 bases). Germline V gene sequence: CDR1 SGHTA, CDR2 FQGTGA. The CDR3 spans 13 residues. The V end lost 5 bases, the J end lost 1 base, and 7 bases lay between the germline ends. In DNA form, the CDR3 reads TGTGCCAGCAGCGGCGGGGGCACAGATACGCAGTATTTT. Translated: CASSGGGTDTQYF. Full variable domain (rest looked up from reference TRBV7-3 and TRBJ2-3): GAGVSQTPSNKVTEKGKYVELRCDPISGHTALYWYRQSLGQGPEFLIYFQGTGAADDSGLPNDRFFAVRPEGSVSTLKIQRTERGDSAVYLCASSGGGTDTQYFGPGTRLTVL.

The chain joins TRBV5-1 to TRBJ1-3, with TRBD1 identical over 7 bases. Per the germline V gene, CDR1 is SGHRS and CDR2 is YFSETQ. J was trimmed by 0 bases and V by 2 bases; bases with no gene match: 2. CDR3 size: 15 residues. CDR3 amino acids: CASSLQGSSGNTIYF. The CDR3 region has the DNA TGCGCCAGCAGCTTACAGGGGAGCTCTGGAAACACCATATATTTT.

V usage is TRBV9 and J usage is TRBJ2-7, with no clear D. The ends were cut back, 0 bases at V and 3 bases at J, with 10 bases in the middle. This CDR3 contains 14 residues. CDR1 is SGDLS, CDR2 YYNGEE, per germline. CDR3 sequence reads: CASSVVEGFYEQYF. The DNA for the CDR3 is TGTGCCAGCAGCGTAGTGGAAGGCTTCTACGAGCAGTACTTC.

The chain is built from TRBV30 and TRBJ2-2, with 7 bases lining up with TRBD1. Unmatched junction bases numbered 5, after V lost 3 bases and J lost 7 bases. Germline V gene sequence: CDR1 GTSNPN, CDR2 SVGIG (reference sequence). The CDR3 contains 13 residues. The CDR3 DNA is TGTGCCTGGAGCCACAGGGGCGGCGGGGAGCTGTTTTTT. Protein sequence: CAWSHRGGGELFF.

This sequence joins TRBV7-6 and TRBJ2-1; D unclear. Germline values: CDR1 SGHVS, CDR2 FNYEAQ. Deletions cut 1 base from V and 12 bases from J, with 7 bases between. The CDR3 has 11 amino acids. The CDR3 DNA reads as TGTGCCAGCAGCTTAGACTCCTGGCAGTTCTTC. Protein product: CASSLDSWQFF.

V is TRBV6-2 or TRBV6-3 and J is TRBJ2-3; D tentatively reads TRBD1 or TRBD2 (5 bases each). Germline V lookup: CDR1 MNHEY, CDR2 SVGEGT. The CDR3 contains 15 residues. The V and J ends lost 2 bases and 2 bases respectively, with 11 bases between them. The CDR3 sequence is CASSYEGLLTDTQYF. The CDR3 DNA reads TGTGCCAGCAGTTACGAGGGGCTCCTCACAGATACGCAGTATTTT.

Points on this clone: This CDR3 is also generated by other DNA sequences in the sample. V usage is TRBV30 and J usage is TRBJ2-7, with D uncertain. Germline V gene data show CDR1 as GTSNPN and CDR2 as SVGIG (reference sequence). The V end lost 5 bases, the J end lost 0 bases, and 8 bases lay between the germline ends. This CDR3 spans 12 amino acids. The CDR3 nucleotides read TGTGCCTGGGGAAGGAGCTCCTACGAGCAGTACTTC. Its translation: CAWGRSSYEQYF.

The CDR3 spells CASSLDGNADTQYF. In DNA form, the CDR3 reads TGTGCCAGCAGTTTAGATGGTAATGCAGATACGCAGTATTTT. The chain has TRBV27 and TRBJ2-3, with no clear D. The CDR3 sequence is 14 residues long. Looked up from germline, CDR1 is MNHEY and CDR2 is SMNVEV (reference sequence). The ends were cut back, 2 bases at V and 4 bases at J, with 10 bases in the middle.

V is TRBV12-3 or TRBV12-4 and J is TRBJ1-1; D gene uncertain. V shed 5 bases and J shed 5 bases, with 9 bases lying between them. CDR3 length equals 12 residues. The CDR3 loop reads CASSRTGTEAFF. The DNA of the CDR3 is TGTGCCAGCAGTCGAACCGGGACTGAAGCTTTCTTT.

CDR3 nucleotides: TGCGCCAGCAGCTTGGGAGAGGGGGCCTGGAACACTGAAGCTTTCTTT. This sequence encodes CASSLGEGAWNTEAFF. V and J are TRBV5-1 and TRBJ1-1; 7 bases are shared with TRBD1. Germline V lookup: CDR1 SGHRS, CDR2 YFSETQ. J lost 1 base, V lost 0 bases, and 6 bases had no gene match. CDR3 length equals 16 residues.

J is TRBJ1-4 and V is TRBV28, with D possibly being TRBD1 (6 bases). Trimming pared 4 bases from V and 8 bases from J, leaving 17 bases between. Looked up from germline, CDR1 is MDHEN and CDR2 is SYDVKM. CDR3 length equals 15 residues. CDR3 region: CASSSGGQKGEKLFF. CDR3 in DNA: TGTGCCAGCAGTTCGGGGGGCCAGAAAGGAGAAAAACTGTTTTTT.